This TCR beta chain was retrieved from a study of early stage breast cancer tumors. TCRdb keeps only in-frame clones here, not all; method: immunoSEQ multiplex PCR. The repertoire consists of tens of thousands of clones, with 83% occurring once and the leading ten covering about 1.4%. The V gene's germline CDR1 is SGDLS and CDR2 YYNGEE. Trimming shortened V by 2 bases and J by 4 bases, and 12 bases separated the two germline ends. This CDR3 is 15 amino acids long. What was sequenced was blood. The chain is built from TRBV9 and TRBJ2-2; a possible D gene is TRBD2 (7 bases). This clonotype was sampled from a person aged 45-65 years with breast cancer. The CDR3 DNA sequence: TGTGCCAGCAGCGTGGGGGGCGGGGGCACCGGGGAGCTGTTTTTT. Protein product: CASSVGGGGTGELFF.